This T cell receptor beta chain was captured in a study of T cell repertoires in cytomegalovirus infection. Overall study: Both recently identified HLA-C-restricted and well-studied HLA-B-restricted CMV epitopes were used in the study. Public TCR beta signatures indicated both CMV infection and matching HLA type. Points from the study as a whole: HLA-C-restricted CMV clonotypes gave the most frequent clonotype in two of eight donors. Cumulative frequency (of public TCR beta family members) identified carriers of CMV plus the relevant HLA.

TCRdb ran MiXCR on the reads and lists one entry per CDR3 protein. The table includes about 830,000 distinct CDR3 sequences, over 25% detected once. This clonotype came up a few times. Its antigen is currently unknown. This sequence originates from a human donor in good health (CMV status not recorded). Some clones in this sample may be carry-over from other donors' samples. The starting material was cultured CD8+ T cells from PBMCs, obtained from culture after CMV antigen stimulation.

The CDR3 reads CASSFGRNTFYEQYF. CDR3 nucleotide sequence: TGTGCCAGCAGCTTCGGACGGAATACCTTCTACGAGCAGTACTTC. The rearrangement uses TRBV5-6 and TRBJ2-7, with D unclear. The CDR3 runs 15 residues. The germline V gene encodes CDR1 SGHDT and CDR2 YYEEEE. The V end was cut by 2 bases, the J end by 3 bases, with 15 bases between.